This T cell receptor beta chain emerged from a study of blood T cells in healthy people across ages. Looking at the study overall: The template switching approach captured approximately one barcoded beta molecule for every two T cells.

Together with a sample-barcoded 5' primer, a J-beta primer mix was included in a second PCR lasting roughly 6 to 12 cycles. Each CDR3 protein gets one entry after TCRdb re-called the 5' RACE reads with MiXCR. The sample lists 500,000 to 550,000 distinct CDR3 sequences, 24% occurring once. V gave up 4 bases and J gave up 5 bases, with 21 bases separating them. The CDR3 has 16 amino acids. Per germline, CDR1 SGHRS and CDR2 YFSETQ. Study-wide results and caveats: Unsorted PBMC input precluded a conclusive naive versus antigen-experienced comparison. Fewer expanded clones and more diversity marked long-lived versus aged donors.

This clonotype was picked up many times. The antigen remains unidentified. The data also belong to a second study, concerning T cells of mothers and their children.

The sample consisted of blood. The receptor was isolated from a boy aged 10-17 years in good health. The rearrangement joins TRBV5-1 to TRBJ2-5; perhaps TRBD1 as D (5 bases). CDR3 region: CASSPEGAASRETQYF. The CDR3 bases are TGCGCCAGCAGCCCTGAAGGGGCGGCCTCCAGGGAGACCCAGTACTTC. The full variable domain, completed using reference TRBV5-1 and TRBJ2-5, is KAGVTQTPRYLIKTRGQQVTLSCSPISGHRSVSWYQQTPGQGLQFLFEYFSETQRNKGNFPGRFSGRQFSNSRSEMNVSTLELGDSALYLCASSPEGAASRETQYFGPGTRLLVL.